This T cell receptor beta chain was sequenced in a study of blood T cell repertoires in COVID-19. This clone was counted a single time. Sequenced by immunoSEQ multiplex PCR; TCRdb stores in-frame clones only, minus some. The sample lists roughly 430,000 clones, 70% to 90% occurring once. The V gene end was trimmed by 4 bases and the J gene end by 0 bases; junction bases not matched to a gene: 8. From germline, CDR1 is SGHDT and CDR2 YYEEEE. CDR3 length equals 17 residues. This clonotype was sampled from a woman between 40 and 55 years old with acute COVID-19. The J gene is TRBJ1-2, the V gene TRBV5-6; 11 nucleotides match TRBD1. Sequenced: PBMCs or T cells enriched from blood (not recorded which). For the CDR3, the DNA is TGTGCCAGCAGCCCCGGGACAGGGGGAAGAGCTAACTATGGCTACACCTTC. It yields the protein CASSPGTGGRANYGYTF.